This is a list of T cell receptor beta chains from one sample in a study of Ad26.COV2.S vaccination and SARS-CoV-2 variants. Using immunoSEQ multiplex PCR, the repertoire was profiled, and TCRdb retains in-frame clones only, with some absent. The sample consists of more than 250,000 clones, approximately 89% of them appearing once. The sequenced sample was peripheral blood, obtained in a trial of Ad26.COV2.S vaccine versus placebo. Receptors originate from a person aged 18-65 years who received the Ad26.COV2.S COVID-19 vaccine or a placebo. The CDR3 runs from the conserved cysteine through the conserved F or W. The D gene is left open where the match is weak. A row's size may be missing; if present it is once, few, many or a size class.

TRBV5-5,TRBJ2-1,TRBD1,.,CASSLGDSNEQFF,TGTGCCAGCAGCTTGGGGGACAGCAATGAGCAGTTCTTC
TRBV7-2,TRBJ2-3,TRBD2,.,CASSLGGSGSAVGTQYF,TGTGCCAGCAGCTTAGGCGGTAGCGGGAGTGCCGTGGGGACGCAGTATTTT
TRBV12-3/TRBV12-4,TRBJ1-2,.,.,CASSLFAYGYTF,TGTGCCAGCAGTTTATTTGCTTATGGCTACACCTTC
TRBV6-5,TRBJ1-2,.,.,CASSTRADNGYTF,TGTGCCAGCAGTACCAGGGCTGATAATGGCTACACCTTC
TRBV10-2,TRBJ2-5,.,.,CASSWTGPETQYF,TGCGCCAGCAGTTGGACGGGGCCAGAGACCCAGTACTTC
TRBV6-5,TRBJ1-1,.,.,CASFYLGVMNTEAFF,TGTGCCAGCTTCTATCTCGGAGTCATGAACACTGAAGCTTTCTTT
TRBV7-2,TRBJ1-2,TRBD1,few,CASRPGQGLEGYTF,TGTGCCAGCAGACCGGGACAGGGGCTAGAAGGCTACACCTTC
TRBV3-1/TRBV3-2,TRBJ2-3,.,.,CASSQGLSGGTDTQYF,TGTGCCAGCAGCCAAGGCCTCAGCGGAGGCACAGATACGCAGTATTTT
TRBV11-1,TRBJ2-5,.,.,CASSLLAGIQETQYF,TGTGCCAGCAGCTTATTGGCAGGGATCCAAGAGACCCAGTACTTC
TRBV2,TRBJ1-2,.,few,CASSAGDAFYGYTF,TGTGCCAGCAGCGCCGGGGATGCGTTCTATGGCTACACCTTC
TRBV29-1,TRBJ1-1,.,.,CSGGRNGGTEAFF,TGCAGCGGAGGCAGGAATGGGGGAACTGAAGCTTTCTTT
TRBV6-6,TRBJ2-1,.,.,CASSSQHDNEQFF,TGTGCCAGCAGTTCCCAACACGACAATGAGCAGTTCTTC
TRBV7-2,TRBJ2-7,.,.,CASSLVETYEQYF,TGTGCCAGCAGCTTAGTGGAAACCTACGAGCAGTACTTC
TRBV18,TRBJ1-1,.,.,CASSGDRDTEAFF,TGTGCCAGCTCAGGGGACCGCGACACTGAAGCTTTCTTT
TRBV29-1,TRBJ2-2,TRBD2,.,CSDIGLAGGFWELFF,TGCAGCGACATAGGACTAGCGGGGGGTTTTTGGGAGCTGTTTTTT
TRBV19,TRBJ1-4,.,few,CASSIRPETNEKLFF,TGTGCCAGTAGTATACGGCCGGAAACTAATGAAAAACTGTTTTTT
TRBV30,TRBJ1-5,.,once,CAWSSGEDQPQHF,TGTGCCTGGAGTTCGGGGGAGGATCAGCCCCAGCATTTT
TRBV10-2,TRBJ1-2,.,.,CASSVTREGRGYTF,TGCGCCAGCAGTGTAACGAGGGAAGGACGTGGCTACACCTTC
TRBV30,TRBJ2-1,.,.,CAWRERSNEQFF,TGTGCCTGGAGGGAAAGGAGCAATGAGCAGTTCTTC
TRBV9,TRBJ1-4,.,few,CASSPRAHEKLFF,TGTGCCAGCAGCCCAAGAGCCCATGAAAAACTGTTTTTT
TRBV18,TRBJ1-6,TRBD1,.,CASSPNDRGDSPLHF,TGTGCCAGCTCACCAAATGACAGGGGGGACTCACCCCTCCACTTT
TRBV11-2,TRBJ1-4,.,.,CASSLSLLEKLFF,TGTGCCAGCAGCTTAAGTTTGTTGGAAAAACTGTTTTTT
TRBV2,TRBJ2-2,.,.,CASSGSGGELFF,TGTGCCAGCAGTGGGTCCGGCGGGGAGCTGTTTTTT
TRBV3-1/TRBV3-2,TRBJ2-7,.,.,CASSQVLHEQYF,TGTGCCAGCAGCCAAGTTCTCCACGAGCAGTACTTC